This TCR beta chain emerged from a study of vaccination and CD4 T cells after COVID-19. The treatment was: roughly 10-day PBMC culture with coronavirus spike peptide pools or control peptides (ViraFEST assay). Worth noting for this clonotype: Its antigen is as yet unknown.

The CDR3 extends over 15 amino acids. In germline, CDR1 is SEHNR, CDR2 FQNEAQ (reference sequence). The V and J ends lost 5 bases and 2 bases, in that order; junction bases with no gene match: 5. Sequencing of cultured CD4+ T cell DNA used the Oncomine TCR Beta short-read assay. After culture, CD4+ T cells served as the source for genomic DNA extraction. TCRdb processed the PCR reads anew with MiXCR; each CDR3 protein has one entry. Of roughly 10,000 distinct CDR3 sequences listed, about 69% were seen once; the top ten hold roughly 9%. The source of this sequence is a human donor who had recovered from COVID-19. The gene calls are TRBV7-9 and TRBJ2-1; 8 nucleotides line up with TRBD2. The sequenced sample was CD4+ T cells from blood, cultured in vitro. The CDR3 DNA sequence: TGTGCCAGCAGCCGGGGGGGTCCCCCCTACAATGAGCAGTTCTTC. This gives the protein CASSRGGPPYNEQFF.